The T cell receptor (beta chain) under discussion was sequenced for a study of blood T cell repertoires in COVID-19. Original handling: Reference gene primer amplification in the assay estimated nucleated cell counts. Data came from immunoSEQ multiplex PCR; TCRdb stores just in-frame clones and leaves some out. That table gives V, J and clone size, and the DNA gave D and trimming. The sample lists roughly 200,000 clones; around 80% were seen once. Enrolment of Seattle patients took place during active infection, and they were followed longitudinally. The sequence derives from a woman in her 30s with COVID-19, enrolled during active disease. Sequencing was performed on peripheral blood.

The CDR3 reads CASSQERATSGRGEQYF. The DNA of the CDR3 is TGTGCCAGCAGCCAAGAAAGGGCTACTAGCGGGAGGGGCGAGCAGTACTTC. The gene calls are TRBV4-2 and TRBJ2-7; 13 positions match TRBD2. V trimming: 0 bases; J trimming: 6 bases; junction bases outside the gene matches: 8. Germline V lookup: CDR1 LGHNA, CDR2 YNFKEQ. The CDR3 is 17 residues long.